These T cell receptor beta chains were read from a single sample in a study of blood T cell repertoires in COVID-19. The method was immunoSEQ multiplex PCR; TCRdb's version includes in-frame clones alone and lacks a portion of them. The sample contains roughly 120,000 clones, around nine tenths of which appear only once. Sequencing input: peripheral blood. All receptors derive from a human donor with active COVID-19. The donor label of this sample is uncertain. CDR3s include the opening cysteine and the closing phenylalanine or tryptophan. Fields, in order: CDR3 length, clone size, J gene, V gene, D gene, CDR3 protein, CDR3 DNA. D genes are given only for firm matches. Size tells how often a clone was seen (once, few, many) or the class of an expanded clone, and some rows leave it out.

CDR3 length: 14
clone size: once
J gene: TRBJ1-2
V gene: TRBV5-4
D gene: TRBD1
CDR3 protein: CASSSGQGNYGYTF
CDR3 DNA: TGTGCCAGCAGCTCCGGACAGGGTAACTATGGCTACACCTTC

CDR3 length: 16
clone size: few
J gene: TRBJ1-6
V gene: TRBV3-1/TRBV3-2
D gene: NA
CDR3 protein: CASSQGTWTVNSPLHF
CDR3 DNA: TGTGCCAGCAGCCAAGGGACCTGGACAGTCAATTCACCCCTCCACTTT

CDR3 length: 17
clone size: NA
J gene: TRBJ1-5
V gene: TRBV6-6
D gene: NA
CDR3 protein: CASSRTSSEWGNQPQHF
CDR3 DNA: TGTGCCAGCAGTCGGACATCCTCCGAGTGGGGCAATCAGCCCCAGCATTTT

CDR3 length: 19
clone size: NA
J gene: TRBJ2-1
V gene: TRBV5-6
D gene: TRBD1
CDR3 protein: CASSLFGQGFIGPRLEQFF
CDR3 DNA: TGTGCCAGCAGCTTGTTCGGACAGGGCTTTATTGGCCCTCGGTTGGAGCAGTTCTTC

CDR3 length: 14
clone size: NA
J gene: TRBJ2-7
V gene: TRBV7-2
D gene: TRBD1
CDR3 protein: CASSLAGTGIEQYF
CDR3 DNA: TGTGCCAGCAGCTTAGCCGGGACAGGGATCGAGCAGTACTTC

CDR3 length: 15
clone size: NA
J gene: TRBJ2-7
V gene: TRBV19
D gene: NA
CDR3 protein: CASSLRRGLAYEQYF
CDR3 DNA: TGTGCCAGTAGTCTCAGAAGGGGACTCGCCTACGAGCAGTACTTC

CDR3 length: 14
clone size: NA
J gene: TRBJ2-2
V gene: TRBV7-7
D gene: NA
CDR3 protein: CASSYRQRTGELFF
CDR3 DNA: TGTGCTAGCAGCTACCGACAGAGAACCGGGGAGCTGTTTTTT

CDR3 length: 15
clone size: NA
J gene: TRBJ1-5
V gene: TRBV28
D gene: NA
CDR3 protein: CATSLGAGVNQPQHF
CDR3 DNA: TGTGCCACATCCCTTGGTGCCGGGGTTAATCAGCCCCAGCATTTT

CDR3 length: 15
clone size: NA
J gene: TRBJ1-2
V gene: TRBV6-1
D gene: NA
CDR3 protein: CASSESVTANYGYTF
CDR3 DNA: TGTGCCAGCAGTGAAAGTGTGACAGCAAACTATGGCTACACCTTC

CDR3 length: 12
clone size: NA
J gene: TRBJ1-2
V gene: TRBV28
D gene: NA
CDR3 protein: CASSSVNYGYTF
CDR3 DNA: TGTGCCAGCAGTTCCGTTAACTATGGCTACACCTTC

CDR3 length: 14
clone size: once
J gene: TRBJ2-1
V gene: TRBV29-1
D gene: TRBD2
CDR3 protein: CSAGTSGGFNEQFF
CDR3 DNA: TGCAGCGCCGGAACCAGCGGGGGGTTTAATGAGCAGTTCTTC

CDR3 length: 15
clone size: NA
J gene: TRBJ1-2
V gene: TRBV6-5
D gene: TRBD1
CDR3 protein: CASSSRAGGYYGYTF
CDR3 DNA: TGTGCCAGCAGTTCTAGGGCAGGGGGCTATTATGGCTACACCTTC

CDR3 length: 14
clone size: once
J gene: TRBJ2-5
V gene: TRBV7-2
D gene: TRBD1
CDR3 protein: CASSLGTEQETQYF
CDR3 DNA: TGTGCCAGCAGCCTTGGGACAGAACAAGAGACCCAGTACTTC

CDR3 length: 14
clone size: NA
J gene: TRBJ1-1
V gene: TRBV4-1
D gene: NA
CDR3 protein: CASSLTQGFTEAFF
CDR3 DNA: TGCGCCAGCAGCCTGACACAGGGATTCACTGAAGCTTTCTTT

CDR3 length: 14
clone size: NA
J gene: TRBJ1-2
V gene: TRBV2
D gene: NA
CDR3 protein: CASSLSGTRYGYTF
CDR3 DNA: TGTGCCAGCAGCCTCTCCGGGACTAGGTATGGCTACACCTTC

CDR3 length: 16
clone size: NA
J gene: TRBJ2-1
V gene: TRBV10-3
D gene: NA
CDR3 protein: CAISESGQNPYNEQFF
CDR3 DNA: TGTGCCATCAGTGAGTCCGGACAAAACCCCTACAATGAGCAGTTCTTC

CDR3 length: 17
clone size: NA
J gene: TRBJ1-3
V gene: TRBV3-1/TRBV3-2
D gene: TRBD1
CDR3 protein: CASSQGATGGFGNTIYF
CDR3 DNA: TGTGCCAGCAGCCAGGGGGCTACAGGGGGCTTTGGAAACACCATATATTTT

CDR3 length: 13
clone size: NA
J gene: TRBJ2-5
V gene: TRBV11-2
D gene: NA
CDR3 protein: CASSLGFSETQYF
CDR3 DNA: TGTGCCAGCAGCTTAGGATTTAGCGAGACCCAGTACTTC

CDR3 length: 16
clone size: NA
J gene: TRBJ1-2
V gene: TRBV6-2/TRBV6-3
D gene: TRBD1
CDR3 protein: CASSSQPPTGASGYTF
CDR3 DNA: TGTGCCAGCAGTTCCCAACCCCCAACAGGGGCGAGTGGCTACACCTTC

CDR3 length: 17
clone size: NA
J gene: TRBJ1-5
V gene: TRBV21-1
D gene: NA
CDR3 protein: CASSKFPGTGGYQPQHF
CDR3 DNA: TGTGCCAGCAGCAAATTCCCGGGGACAGGAGGTTATCAGCCCCAGCATTTT

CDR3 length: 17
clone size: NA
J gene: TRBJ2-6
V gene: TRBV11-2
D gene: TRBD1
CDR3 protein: CASSRRQGSSGANVLTF
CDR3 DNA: TGTGCCAGCAGCAGAAGACAGGGTAGCTCTGGGGCCAACGTCCTGACTTTC

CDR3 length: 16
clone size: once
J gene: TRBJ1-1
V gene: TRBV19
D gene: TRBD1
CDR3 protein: CASSIPGQGAHTEAFF
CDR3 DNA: TGTGCCAGTAGTATCCCCGGACAGGGTGCCCACACTGAAGCTTTCTTT

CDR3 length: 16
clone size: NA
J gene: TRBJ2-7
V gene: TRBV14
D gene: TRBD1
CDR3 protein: CASSQVQQGASYEQYF
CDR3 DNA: TGTGCCAGCAGCCAAGTGCAACAGGGGGCCTCCTACGAGCAGTACTTC

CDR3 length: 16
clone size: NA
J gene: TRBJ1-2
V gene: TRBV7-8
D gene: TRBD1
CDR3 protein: CASSPRTGLANYGYTF
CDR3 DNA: TGTGCCAGCAGTCCGCGGACAGGGCTTGCTAACTATGGCTACACCTTC

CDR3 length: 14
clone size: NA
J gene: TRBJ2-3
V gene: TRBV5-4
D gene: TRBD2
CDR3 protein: CASSTGLRPDTQYF
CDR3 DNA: TGTGCCAGCAGCACGGGACTAAGGCCAGATACGCAGTATTTT

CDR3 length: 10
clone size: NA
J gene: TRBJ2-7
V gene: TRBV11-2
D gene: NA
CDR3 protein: CASSHGWQYF
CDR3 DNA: TGTGCCAGCAGTCACGGTTGGCAGTACTTC

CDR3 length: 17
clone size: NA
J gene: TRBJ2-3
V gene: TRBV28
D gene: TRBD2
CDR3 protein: CASSSPRGGGGRDTQYF
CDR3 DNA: TGTGCCAGCAGTTCCCCCCGGGGCGGGGGGGGGCGAGATACGCAGTATTTT

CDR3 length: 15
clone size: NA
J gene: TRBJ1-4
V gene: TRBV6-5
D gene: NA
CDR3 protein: CASSYPTGRNEKLFF
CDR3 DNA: TGTGCCAGCAGTTATCCGACAGGAAGGAATGAAAAACTGTTTTTT

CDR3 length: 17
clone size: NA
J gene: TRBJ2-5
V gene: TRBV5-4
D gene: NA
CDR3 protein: CASSPPPLQGRLETQYF
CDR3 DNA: TGTGCCAGCAGCCCCCCCCCGCTACAGGGACGATTGGAGACCCAGTACTTC

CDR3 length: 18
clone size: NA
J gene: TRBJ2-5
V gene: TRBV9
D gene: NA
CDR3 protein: CASSVGQGVAGFQETQYF
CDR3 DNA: TGTGCCAGCAGCGTAGGACAGGGGGTAGCGGGGTTCCAAGAGACCCAGTACTTC

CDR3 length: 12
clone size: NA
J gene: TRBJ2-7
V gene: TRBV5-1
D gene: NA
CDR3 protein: CASAPFQGEQYF
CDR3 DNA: TGCGCCAGCGCACCGTTCCAGGGCGAGCAGTACTTC

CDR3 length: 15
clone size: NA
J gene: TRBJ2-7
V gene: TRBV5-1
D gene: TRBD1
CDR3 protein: CASSLTGTGSYEQYF
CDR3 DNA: TGCGCCAGCAGCTTAACCGGGACAGGAAGCTACGAGCAGTACTTC

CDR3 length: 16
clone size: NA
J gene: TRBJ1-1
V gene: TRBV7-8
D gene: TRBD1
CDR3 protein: CASSLAGQGWSTEAFF
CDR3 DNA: TGTGCCAGCAGCTTAGCGGGACAGGGATGGAGCACTGAAGCTTTCTTT

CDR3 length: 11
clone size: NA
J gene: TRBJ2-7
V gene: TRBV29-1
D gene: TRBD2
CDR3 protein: CSVATGGRQYF
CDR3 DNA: TGCAGCGTTGCTACGGGGGGTAGGCAGTACTTC

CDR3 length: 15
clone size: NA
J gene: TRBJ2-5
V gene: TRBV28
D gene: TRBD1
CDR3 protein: CASSKIGQEQETQYF
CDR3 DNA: TGTGCCAGCAGTAAAATCGGACAGGAGCAAGAGACCCAGTACTTC

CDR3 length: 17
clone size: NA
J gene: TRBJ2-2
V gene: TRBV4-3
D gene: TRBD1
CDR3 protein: CASSQGLTGWNTGELFF
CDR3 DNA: TGCGCCAGCAGCCAAGGCTTGACAGGGTGGAACACCGGGGAGCTGTTTTTT

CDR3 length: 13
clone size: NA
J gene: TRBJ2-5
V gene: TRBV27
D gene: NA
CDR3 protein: CASSLNLQETQYF
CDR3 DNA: TGTGCCAGCAGTTTGAACCTACAAGAGACCCAGTACTTC

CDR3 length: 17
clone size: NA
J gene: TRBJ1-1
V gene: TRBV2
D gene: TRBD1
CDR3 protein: CASSGTGTAGFLDEAFF
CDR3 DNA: TGTGCCAGCAGCGGAACGGGGACAGCTGGCTTCCTTGATGAAGCTTTCTTT

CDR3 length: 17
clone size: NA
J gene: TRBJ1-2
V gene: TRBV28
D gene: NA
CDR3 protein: CASSSGGVEVVNYGYTF
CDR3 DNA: TGTGCCAGCAGTTCGGGGGGGGTTGAGGTCGTTAACTATGGCTACACCTTC

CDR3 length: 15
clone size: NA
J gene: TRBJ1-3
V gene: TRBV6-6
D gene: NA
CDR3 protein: CASSYSIGSGNTIYF
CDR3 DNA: TGTGCCAGCAGTTACTCGATCGGCTCTGGAAACACCATATATTTT

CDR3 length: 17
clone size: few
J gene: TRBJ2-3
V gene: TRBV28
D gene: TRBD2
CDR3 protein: CASSFFGGGRGPDTQYF
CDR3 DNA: TGTGCCAGCAGTTTTTTTGGCGGCGGGAGGGGTCCAGATACGCAGTATTTT

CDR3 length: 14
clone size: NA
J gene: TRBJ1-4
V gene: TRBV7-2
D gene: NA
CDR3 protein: CASSLSATNEKLFF
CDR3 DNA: TGTGCCAGCAGCTTGTCTGCAACTAATGAAAAACTGTTTTTT

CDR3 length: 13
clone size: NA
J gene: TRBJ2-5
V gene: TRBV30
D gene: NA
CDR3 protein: CAWSVLAGETQYF
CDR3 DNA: TGTGCCTGGAGTGTTCTAGCCGGAGAGACCCAGTACTTC

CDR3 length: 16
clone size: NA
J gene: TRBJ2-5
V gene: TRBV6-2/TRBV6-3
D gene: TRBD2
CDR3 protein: CASSTTSGGPRETQYF
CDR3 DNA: TGTGCCAGCAGCACGACTAGCGGGGGGCCCCGGGAGACCCAGTACTTC

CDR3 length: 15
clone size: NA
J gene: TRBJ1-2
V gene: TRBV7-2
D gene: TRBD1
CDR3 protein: CASSSYMDRVYGYTF
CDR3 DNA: TGTGCCAGCAGCTCATACATGGACAGGGTCTATGGCTACACCTTC

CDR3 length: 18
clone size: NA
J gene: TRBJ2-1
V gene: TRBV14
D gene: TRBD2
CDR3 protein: CASSQEPEVAGGPDEQFF
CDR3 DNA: TGTGCCAGCAGCCAAGAGCCGGAGGTAGCGGGGGGGCCGGATGAGCAGTTCTTC

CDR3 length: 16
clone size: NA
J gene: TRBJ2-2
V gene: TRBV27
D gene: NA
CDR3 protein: CASSFGWGGRSGELFF
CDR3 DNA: TGTGCCAGCAGTTTTGGGTGGGGGGGCCGGAGCGGGGAGCTGTTTTTT

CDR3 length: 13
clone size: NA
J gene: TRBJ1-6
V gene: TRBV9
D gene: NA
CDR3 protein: CASSVETDSPLHF
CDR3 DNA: TGTGCCAGCAGCGTAGAAACAGATTCACCCCTCCACTTT